The 11 T cell receptor beta chains listed next were all sequenced from one sample in a study of T cells in narcolepsy. This table comes from immunoSEQ multiplex PCR, and its TCRdb copy is limited to in-frame clones, with some not included. The data show around 35,000 clones, approximately 85% seen once. The sample was CD45RA- memory CD4+ T cells from PBMCs. The receptors were sampled from a human donor with narcolepsy.

The rearrangement links TRBV10-3 to TRBJ2-1; the D is unclear. Germline V gene sequence: CDR1 ENHRY, CDR2 SYGVKD. This CDR3 spans 13 amino acids. Trimming shortened V by 3 bases and J by 6 bases, and 9 bases separated the two germline ends. The CDR3 sequence: CAISDTTANEQFF. The CDR3 DNA follows: TGTGCCATCAGTGATACGACGGCCAATGAGCAGTTCTTC.

The rearrangement uses TRBV5-1 and TRBJ2-5; tentatively, D is TRBD2 (6 bases). The CDR3 covers 17 residues. Between the trimmed V and J ends, which lost 0 bases and 1 base, there was a span of 16 bases. Germline V gene lookup returns CDR1 SGHRS and CDR2 YFSETQ. As DNA, the CDR3 is TGCGCCAGCAGCTTGGGTAGGGGACTTCCCACCCAAGAGACCCAGTACTTC. It codes for CASSLGRGLPTQETQYF.

The V and J genes are TRBV29-1 and TRBJ2-7; a weak D match, TRBD1 (6 bases). The CDR3 sequence is 13 residues long. Looked up from germline, CDR1 is SQVTM and CDR2 is ANQGSEA. The V and J ends lost 5 bases and 2 bases respectively, with 13 bases between them. CDR3 sequence reads: CSVRPTGAYEQYF. CDR3 DNA sequence: TGCAGCGTTAGACCGACAGGAGCCTACGAGCAGTACTTC.

The genes are TRBV11-1 and TRBJ2-7, with D possibly TRBD2 on 5 matching bases. The germline gives CDR1 SGHAT, CDR2 FQDESV (reference sequence). The CDR3 is made up of 16 amino acids. Trimming took off 1 base at V and 5 bases at J, with 18 bases between the two ends. CDR3 in amino acids: CASSLVSGGLRNEQYF. DNA of the CDR3: TGTGCCAGCAGCTTAGTATCGGGCGGGCTGCGCAACGAGCAGTACTTC.

A remark on this clone: Its ends do not fully match the called genes, so a read error is possible. The genes are TRBV7-2 and TRBJ2-3; unclear D gene. Germline assignment: CDR1 SGHTA and CDR2 FQGNSA. There are 11 residues in the CDR3. CDR3 amino acids: CASSLDEPPDF. CDR3 DNA: TGTGCCAGCAGCTTAGACGAGCCCCCGGATTTT.

The rearrangement links TRBV11-3 to TRBJ2-2; D call uncertain. Germline V gene sequence: CDR1 SGHNT, CDR2 YENEEA. V was shortened by 3 bases and J by 6 bases, with 8 bases between the two germline ends. The CDR3 loop spans 13 amino acids. The CDR3 coding sequence is TGTGCCAGCAGCTTTGTGGCAGCCGGGGAGCTGTTTTTT. Protein: CASSFVAAGELFF.

This chain uses TRBV19 with TRBJ1-5; D is perhaps TRBD1 (5 bases). CDR1 LNHDA and CDR2 SQIVND come from the germline V gene (reference sequence). The V and J ends lost 2 bases and 4 bases respectively, with 15 bases between them. The length of the CDR3 is 16 residues. The CDR3 DNA reads TGTGCCAGTAGTATACAACCGGGACGGGATAATCAGCCCCAGCATTTT. This gives the protein CASSIQPGRDNQPQHF.

The V and J genes are TRBV6-1 and TRBJ1-2; 7 bases map to TRBD1. V dropped 2 bases and J dropped 11; count of bases not matched to a gene: 11. The CDR3 length is 14 residues. Germline V gene lookup returns CDR1 MNHNS and CDR2 SASEGT. The CDR3 sequence is CASSESTGAFRYTF. The CDR3 DNA sequence: TGTGCCAGCAGTGAATCCACAGGGGCGTTTCGGTACACCTTC.

This clone showed up just a few times. The chain recombines TRBV20-1 with TRBJ1-1; D is unresolved. The germline V gene encodes CDR1 DFQATT and CDR2 SNEGSKA (reference sequence). The CDR3 contains 10 residues. CDR3 bases: TGCAGCGCCCTAGACACTGAAGCTTTCTTT. Its protein product is CSALDTEAFF.

In nucleotides, the CDR3 is TGTGCCAGCAGCTTGTATTCTACAGGGGCAGAGACCCAGTACTTC. This gives the protein CASSLYSTGAETQYF. The gene calls are TRBV7-2 and TRBJ2-5, with TRBD1 matching 7 bases. V shed 3 bases and J 4 bases; nucleotides not matched to a gene: 8. This CDR3 is 15 amino acids long. Germline V gene sequence: CDR1 SGHTA, CDR2 FQGNSA.

Note on this clone: The sample carries other DNA sequences with the same CDR3. This chain joins TRBV11-1 and TRBJ2-1; 10 nucleotides agree with TRBD2. Looked up from germline, CDR1 is SGHAT and CDR2 is FQDESV (reference sequence). CDR3 size: 19 residues. The junction had 21 bases not matched to a gene; V was cut back by 4 bases and J by 9 bases. CDR3 protein: CASSSDRSGRGGREGEQFF. In nucleotides, the CDR3 is TGTGCCAGCAGCTCCGATAGAAGCGGGAGGGGAGGTAGGGAGGGTGAGCAGTTCTTC.